The clone carrying this T cell receptor beta chain was found a few times. What it binds is not known. This entry is derived from a study of early T cells in non-severe SARS-CoV-2 infection. Across the study: Sequenced bulk RNA came from whole blood that was unsorted, and chains were unpaired. Findings and caveats of the study: VDJdb matching skewed toward anti-spike CD8 responses, missing private and CD4 specificities.

As part of library construction, unique molecular identifiers were attached to individual cDNA molecules. MiXCR, applied by TCRdb to the 5' RACE reads, yields one record per CDR3 protein. The sample contains 45,000 to 60,000 distinct CDR3 sequences, 6% to 8.5% of which appear only once. Deletions cut 5 bases from V and 6 bases from J, with 10 bases between. The CDR3 length is 13 residues. The germline V gene has CDR1 SGHVS and CDR2 FNYEAQ. The source material was whole blood. The TCR comes from an adult who was a healthcare worker with PCR-confirmed SARS-CoV-2 infection or an uninfected control (not recorded which). V gene TRBV7-6 combines with J gene TRBJ2-2, with D unresolved. The CDR3 loop reads CASSPPFAGELFF. CDR3 DNA sequence: TGTGCCAGCAGCCCGCCGTTCGCCGGGGAGCTGTTTTTT. The variable domain in full, completed from reference TRBV7-6 and TRBJ2-2, reads GAGVSQSPRYKVTKRGQDVALRCDPISGHVSLYWYRQALGQGPEFLTYFNYEAQQDKSGLPNDRFSAERPEGSISTLTIQRTEQRDSAMYRCASSPPFAGELFFGEGSRLTVL.